Following are 13 T cell receptor beta chains from one sample sequenced in a study of T cell responses to AZD1222 COVID-19 vaccine. Profiling relied on immunoSEQ multiplex PCR, and the TCRdb table lists in-frame clones only, not all of them. The top ten clones hold roughly 8.4% of a sample with about 120,000 clones, around 90% of them seen once. Source: peripheral blood, taken on day 0 of AZD1222 vaccination. Receptor source: an adult in good health.

V is TRBV25-1 and J is TRBJ1-1; perhaps TRBD1 as D (5 bases). V lost 10 bases to trimming and J lost 5 bases, with 11 bases between them. There are 11 residues in the CDR3. Germline V CDR1 and CDR2: MGHDK, SYGVNS. CDR3 nucleotide sequence: TGTGCCACAGCCGGGGGGACTGAAGCTTTCTTT. This gives the protein CATAGGTEAFF.

This chain joins TRBV7-9 and TRBJ1-4, with D possibly being TRBD1 (5 bases). The CDR3 has 15 amino acids. V dropped 5 bases and J dropped 4 bases, with 14 bases sitting between them. Germline-derived CDR1 and CDR2 are SEHNR and FQNEAQ (reference sequence). Here the CDR3 reads CASSARDGLNEKLFF. The CDR3 DNA follows: TGTGCCAGCAGCGCCCGGGACGGTCTTAATGAAAAACTGTTTTTT. Supplemented by reference TRBV7-9 and TRBJ1-4, the full variable domain reads DTGVSQNPRHKITKRGQNVTFRCDPISEHNRLYWYRQTLGQGPEFLTYFQNEAQLEKSRLLSDRFSAERPKGSFSTLEIQRTEQGDSAMYLCASSARDGLNEKLFFGSGTQLSVL.

The chain joins TRBV20-1 to TRBJ1-5; no clear D gene. Germline V CDR1 and CDR2: DFQATT, SNEGSKA (reference sequence). This CDR3 is 14 amino acids long. Trimming took off 3 bases at V and 2 bases at J, with 11 bases between the two ends. CDR3 bases: TGCAGTGCTAGTAGAGACGTCGGCAATCAGCCCCAGCATTTT. Protein sequence: CSASRDVGNQPQHF.

This chain uses TRBV3-1 (or the pseudogene TRBV3-2) with TRBJ1-6, with a tentative D call TRBD1 (6 bases). This CDR3 has 14 residues. V lost 5 bases, J lost 8 bases, and 13 bases lay in between. Per germline, CDR1 LGHDT and CDR2 YNNKEL (reference sequence). The CDR3 protein is CASSGRDTYSPLHF. CDR3 sequence (DNA): TGTGCCAGCAGCGGACGGGACACTTATTCACCCCTCCACTTT.

V is TRBV29-1 and J is TRBJ1-2; TRBD1 agrees at 8 bases. The CDR3 has 16 amino acids. Looked up from germline, CDR1 is SQVTM and CDR2 is ANQGSEA. J was trimmed by 1 base and V by 4 bases; bases with no gene match: 11. The CDR3 bases are TGCAGCGTTGCTGGAGGAAACAGGGGGTTTAACTATGGCTACACCTTC. Its translation is CSVAGGNRGFNYGYTF. Using reference TRBV29-1 and TRBJ1-2 for the parts outside the CDR3, the full variable domain is SAVISQKPSRDICQRGTSLTIQCQVDSQVTMMFWYRQQPGQSLTLIATANQGSEATYESGFVIDKFPISRPNLTFSTLTVSNMSPEDSSIYLCSVAGGNRGFNYGYTFGSGTRLTVV.

This clone was found once. The chain joins TRBV30 to TRBJ1-4, with TRBD1 matching 7 bases. Germline loops: CDR1 GTSNPN, CDR2 SVGIG (reference sequence). This CDR3 spans 13 amino acids. V lost 3 bases and J lost 3; bases outside the gene matches: 1. This CDR3 is CAWRTGSNEKLFF. For the CDR3, the DNA is TGTGCCTGGAGGACAGGGTCTAATGAAAAACTGTTTTTT. Supplemented by reference TRBV30 and TRBJ1-4, the full variable domain reads SQTIHQWPATLVQPVGSPLSLECTVEGTSNPNLYWYRQAAGRGLQLLFYSVGIGQISSEVPQNLSASRPQDRQFILSSKKLLLSDSGFYLCAWRTGSNEKLFFGSGTQLSVL.

The V call is TRBV7-9, the J call TRBJ2-7; D unclear. The CDR3 spans 14 residues. Germline V gives CDR1 SEHNR, CDR2 FQNEAQ (reference sequence). V was clipped by 6 bases and J by 3 bases, with 15 bases between them. DNA for the CDR3: TGTGCCAGCAGGGAACTCGGCAGCCGCTACGAGCAGTACTTC. Translating it yields CASRELGSRYEQYF.

CDR3 sequence (DNA): TGTGCCAGCAGCCCACGACAGCTTTACACTGAAGCTTTCTTT. Its translation: CASSPRQLYTEAFF. The chain uses TRBV3-1 (or the pseudogene TRBV3-2) and TRBJ1-1; a weak D match, TRBD1 (5 bases). Germline-derived CDR1 and CDR2 are LGHDT and YNNKEL (reference sequence). There are 14 residues in the CDR3. Trimming took 4 bases from V and 3 from J, leaving 12 bases between them.

This chain uses TRBV27 with TRBJ1-6; possible D gene TRBD1, 5 bases. CDR1 and CDR2 (germline): MNHEY, SMNVEV (reference sequence). This CDR3 comprises 15 residues. Trimming pared 3 bases from V and 8 bases from J, leaving 14 bases between. This chain's CDR3 is CASSLNRKFDSPLHF. CDR3 DNA: TGTGCCAGCAGTTTGAACAGGAAATTTGATTCACCCCTCCACTTT.

This chain joins TRBV7-6 and TRBJ2-1; TRBD1 or TRBD2 may be the D gene (6 bases each). Germline assignment: CDR1 SGHVS and CDR2 FNYEAQ. The CDR3 is 16 amino acids. V shed 0 bases and J shed 9 bases, with 18 bases lying between them. DNA for the CDR3: TGTGCCAGCAGCTTAGCAGGGGGGATACGGTCAACTGAGCAGTTCTTC. Protein sequence: CASSLAGGIRSTEQFF.

V is TRBV6-5 and J is TRBJ1-4, with D unclear. Germline-derived CDR1 and CDR2 are MNHEY and SVGAGI. The CDR3 extends over 15 amino acids. Trimming stripped 2 bases from V and 5 bases from J, with 12 bases between. The CDR3 spells CASSYDSGKNEKLFF. In DNA, the CDR3 is TGTGCCAGCAGTTACGATTCCGGGAAAAATGAAAAACTGTTTTTT.

The rearrangement links TRBV9 to TRBJ2-1; D tentatively fits TRBD1 or TRBD2 (5 bases each). This CDR3 has 15 amino acids. The germline gives CDR1 SGDLS, CDR2 YYNGEE. V gave up 0 bases and J gave up 4 bases, with 11 bases separating them. CDR3 in DNA: TGTGCCAGCAGCGTAGCGCAGGGAGTATACAATGAGCAGTTCTTC. It encodes CASSVAQGVYNEQFF.

The J gene is TRBJ1-3, the V gene TRBV4-2; 11 bases are a match to TRBD1. Per germline, CDR1 LGHNA and CDR2 YNFKEQ. The CDR3 covers 18 residues. The J segment lost 0 bases and the V segment lost 2 bases, leaving 6 bases of the junction unmatched. CDR3 coding DNA: TGTGCCAGCAGCCAACAAAAAGGGACAGGGGGCTCTGGAAACACCATATATTTT. This translates into CASSQQKGTGGSGNTIYF.